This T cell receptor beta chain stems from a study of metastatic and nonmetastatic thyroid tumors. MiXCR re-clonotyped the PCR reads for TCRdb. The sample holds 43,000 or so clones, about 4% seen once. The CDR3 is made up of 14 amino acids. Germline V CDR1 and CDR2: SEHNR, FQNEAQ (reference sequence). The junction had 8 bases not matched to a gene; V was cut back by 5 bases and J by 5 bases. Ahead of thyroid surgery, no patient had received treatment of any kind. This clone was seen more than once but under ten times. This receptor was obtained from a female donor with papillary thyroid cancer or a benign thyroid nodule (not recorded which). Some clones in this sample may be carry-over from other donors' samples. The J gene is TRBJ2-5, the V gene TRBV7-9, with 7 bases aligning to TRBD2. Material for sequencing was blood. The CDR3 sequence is CASSTSSGGETQYF. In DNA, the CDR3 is TGTGCCAGCAGCACCTCTAGCGGCGGGGAGACCCAGTACTTC. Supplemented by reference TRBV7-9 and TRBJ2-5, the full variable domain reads DTGVSQNPRHKITKRGQNVTFRCDPISEHNRLYWYRQTLGQGPEFLTYFQNEAQLEKSRLLSDRFSAERPKGSFSTLEIQRTEQGDSAMYLCASSTSSGGETQYFGPGTRLLVL.